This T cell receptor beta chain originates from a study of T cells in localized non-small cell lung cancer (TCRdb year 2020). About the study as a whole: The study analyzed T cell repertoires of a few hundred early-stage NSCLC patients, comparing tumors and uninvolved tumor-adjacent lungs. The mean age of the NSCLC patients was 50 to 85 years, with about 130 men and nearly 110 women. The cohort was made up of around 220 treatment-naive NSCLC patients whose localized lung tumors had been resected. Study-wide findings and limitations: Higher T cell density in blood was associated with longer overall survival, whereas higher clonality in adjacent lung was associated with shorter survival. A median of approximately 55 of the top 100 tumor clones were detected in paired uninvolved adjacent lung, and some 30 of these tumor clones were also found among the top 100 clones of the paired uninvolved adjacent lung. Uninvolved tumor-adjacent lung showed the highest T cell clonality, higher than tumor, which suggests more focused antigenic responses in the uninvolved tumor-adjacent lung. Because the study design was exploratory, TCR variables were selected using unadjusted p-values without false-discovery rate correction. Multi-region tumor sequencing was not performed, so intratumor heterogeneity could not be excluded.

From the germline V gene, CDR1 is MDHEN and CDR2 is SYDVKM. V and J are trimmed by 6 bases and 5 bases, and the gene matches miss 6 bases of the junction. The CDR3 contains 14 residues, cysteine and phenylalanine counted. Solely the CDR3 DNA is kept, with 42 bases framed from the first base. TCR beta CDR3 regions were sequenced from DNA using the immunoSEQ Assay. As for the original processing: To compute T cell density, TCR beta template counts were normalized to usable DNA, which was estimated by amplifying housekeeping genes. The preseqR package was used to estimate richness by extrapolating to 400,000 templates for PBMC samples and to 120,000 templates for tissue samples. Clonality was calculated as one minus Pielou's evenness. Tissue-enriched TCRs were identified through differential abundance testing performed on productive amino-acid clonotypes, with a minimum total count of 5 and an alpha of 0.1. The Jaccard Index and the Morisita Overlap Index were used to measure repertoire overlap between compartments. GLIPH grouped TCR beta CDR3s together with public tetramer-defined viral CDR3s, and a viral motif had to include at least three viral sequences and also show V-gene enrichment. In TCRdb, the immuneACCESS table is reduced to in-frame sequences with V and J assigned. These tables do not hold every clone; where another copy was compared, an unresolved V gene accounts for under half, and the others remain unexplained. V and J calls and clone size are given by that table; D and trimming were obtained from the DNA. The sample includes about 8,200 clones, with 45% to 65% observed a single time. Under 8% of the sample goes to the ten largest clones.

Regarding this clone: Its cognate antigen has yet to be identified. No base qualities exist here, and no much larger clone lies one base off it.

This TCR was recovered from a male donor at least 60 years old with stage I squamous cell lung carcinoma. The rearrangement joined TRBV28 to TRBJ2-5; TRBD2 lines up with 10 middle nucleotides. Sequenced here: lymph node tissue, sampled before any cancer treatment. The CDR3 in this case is CASRTPGLAETQYF. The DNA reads TGTGCCAGCAGGACCCCGGGACTAGCGGAGACCCAGTACTTC.